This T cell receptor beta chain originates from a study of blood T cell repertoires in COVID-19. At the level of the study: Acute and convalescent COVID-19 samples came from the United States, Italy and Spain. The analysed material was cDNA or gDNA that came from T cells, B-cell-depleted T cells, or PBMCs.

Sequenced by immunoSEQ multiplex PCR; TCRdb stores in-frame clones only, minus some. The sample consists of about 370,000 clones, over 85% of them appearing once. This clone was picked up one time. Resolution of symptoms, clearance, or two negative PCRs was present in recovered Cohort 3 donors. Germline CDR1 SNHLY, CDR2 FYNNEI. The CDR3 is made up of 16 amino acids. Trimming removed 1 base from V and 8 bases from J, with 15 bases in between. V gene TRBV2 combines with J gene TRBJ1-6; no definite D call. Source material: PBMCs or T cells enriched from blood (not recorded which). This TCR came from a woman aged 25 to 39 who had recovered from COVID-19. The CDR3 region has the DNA TGTGCCAGCAGTGAAGGTCGACTTTTACGGGATTCACCCCTCCACTTT. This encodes CASSEGRLLRDSPLHF.